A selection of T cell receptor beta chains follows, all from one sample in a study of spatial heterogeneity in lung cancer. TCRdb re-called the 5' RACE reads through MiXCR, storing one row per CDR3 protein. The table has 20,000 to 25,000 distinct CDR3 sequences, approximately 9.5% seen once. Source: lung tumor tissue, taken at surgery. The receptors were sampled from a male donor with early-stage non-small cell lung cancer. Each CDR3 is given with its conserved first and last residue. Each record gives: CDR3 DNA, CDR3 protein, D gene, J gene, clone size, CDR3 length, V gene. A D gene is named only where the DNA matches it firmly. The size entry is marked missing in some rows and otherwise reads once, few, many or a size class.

TGTGCCAGCAGTTCTGGGGACTATGGCTACACCTTC,CASSSGDYGYTF,NA,TRBJ1-2,few,12,TRBV28
TGTGCCAGCAGTACCGGGACAGACACCGGGGAGCTGTTTTTT,CASSTGTDTGELFF,TRBD1,TRBJ2-2,many,14,TRBV2
TGTGCCAGCAGCTTAGCTAGCGGGGCTACCTACGAGCAGTACTTC,CASSLASGATYEQYF,TRBD2,TRBJ2-7,NA,15,TRBV11-2
TGTGCCAGCAGCTCCCCGGACGGAAGGGGTGAGGACAGGGACACCTACAATGAGCAGTTCTTC,CASSSPDGRGEDRDTYNEQFF,TRBD1,TRBJ2-1,many,21,TRBV7-9
TGTGCCAGCAGTTATTCAGGGGCCCAAGAGACCCAGTACTTC,CASSYSGAQETQYF,NA,TRBJ2-5,many,14,TRBV28
TGTGCCAGCAACCCGGGCAGCTCCTATAATTCACCCCTCCACTTT,CASNPGSSYNSPLHF,NA,TRBJ1-6,many,15,TRBV2
TGTGCCAGCAGCCACGGACTAGCGGGGCCCATGGACGAGCAGTACTTC,CASSHGLAGPMDEQYF,TRBD2,TRBJ2-7,medium-sized,16,TRBV11-3
TGTGCCAGCAGTGACGGGACACTGTATAGCAATCAGCCCCAGCATTTT,CASSDGTLYSNQPQHF,NA,TRBJ1-5,few,16,TRBV2
TGTGCCAGCCGCGGATTTGGGAGAACCGGGGAGCTGTTTTTT,CASRGFGRTGELFF,NA,TRBJ2-2,medium-sized,14,TRBV9
TGTGCCAGCAGTTGGGACAGGGGTCCCAATCAGCCCCAGCATTTT,CASSWDRGPNQPQHF,TRBD1,TRBJ1-5,many,15,TRBV6-5
TGTGCCAGCAGCTTGTACACAGATACGCAGTATTTT,CASSLYTDTQYF,NA,TRBJ2-3,NA,12,TRBV7-2
TGTGCCAGCAGCTCGCTAGGTGTTGAGCAGTTCTTC,CASSSLGVEQFF,NA,TRBJ2-1,many,12,TRBV7-3
TGTGCCAGCAGCCTTACCGGGACAGCCTACGAGCAGTACTTC,CASSLTGTAYEQYF,TRBD1,TRBJ2-7,many,14,TRBV3-1
TGTGCCAGCTGTGGGACAGGGTTAGGTGAAAAACTGTTTTTT,CASCGTGLGEKLFF,TRBD1,TRBJ1-4,few,14,TRBV6-6
TGTGCCAGCAGTTTTGGACGGATTCAAGAGACCCAGTACTTC,CASSFGRIQETQYF,NA,TRBJ2-5,many,14,TRBV12-3/TRBV12-4
TGTGCCAGCAGCGGACCTCTAGCGGGGCCTCAAGCAGATACGCAGTATTTT,CASSGPLAGPQADTQYF,TRBD2,TRBJ2-3,many,17,TRBV9
TGCAGCGTTGATCGACAGGGGGCCCTTCGAGAGACCCAGTACTTC,CSVDRQGALRETQYF,TRBD1,TRBJ2-5,many,15,TRBV29-1